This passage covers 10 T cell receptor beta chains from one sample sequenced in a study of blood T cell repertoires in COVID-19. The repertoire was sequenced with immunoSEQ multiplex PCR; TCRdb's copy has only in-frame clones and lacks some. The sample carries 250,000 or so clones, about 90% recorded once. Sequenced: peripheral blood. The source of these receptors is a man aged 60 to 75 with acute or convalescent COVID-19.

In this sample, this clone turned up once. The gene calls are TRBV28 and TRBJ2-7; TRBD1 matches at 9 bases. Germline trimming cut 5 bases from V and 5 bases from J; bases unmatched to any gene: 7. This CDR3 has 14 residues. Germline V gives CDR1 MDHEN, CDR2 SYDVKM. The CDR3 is CASSIGQGRHEQYF. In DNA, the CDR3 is TGTGCCAGCAGTATTGGACAGGGGAGGCACGAGCAGTACTTC.

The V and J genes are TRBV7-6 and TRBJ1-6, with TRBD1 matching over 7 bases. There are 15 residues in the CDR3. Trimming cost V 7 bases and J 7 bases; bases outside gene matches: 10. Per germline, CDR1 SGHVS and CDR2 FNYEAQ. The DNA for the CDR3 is TGTGCCAGCACCCGTCGGACAGGTGAAAATTCACCCCTCCACTTT. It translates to CASTRRTGENSPLHF.

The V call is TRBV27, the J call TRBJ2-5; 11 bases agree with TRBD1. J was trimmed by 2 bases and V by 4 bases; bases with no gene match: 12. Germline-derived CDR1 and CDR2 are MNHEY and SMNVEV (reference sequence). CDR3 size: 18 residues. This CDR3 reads CASSSSPPGTGGQETQYF. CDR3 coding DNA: TGTGCCAGCAGTTCATCTCCCCCGGGGACAGGGGGGCAAGAGACCCAGTACTTC.

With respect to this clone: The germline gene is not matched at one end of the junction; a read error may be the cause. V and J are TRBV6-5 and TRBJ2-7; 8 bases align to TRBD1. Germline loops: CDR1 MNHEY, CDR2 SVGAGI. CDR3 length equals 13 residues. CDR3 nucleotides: TGTGCCAGCAGCCGGACAGGGATCTACGCGCAGTACTTC. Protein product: CASSRTGIYAQYF.

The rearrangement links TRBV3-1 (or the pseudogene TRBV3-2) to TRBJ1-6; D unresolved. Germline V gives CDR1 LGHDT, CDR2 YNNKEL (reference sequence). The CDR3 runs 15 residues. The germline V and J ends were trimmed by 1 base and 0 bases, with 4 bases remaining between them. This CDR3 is CASSQARSYNSPLHF. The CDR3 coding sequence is TGTGCCAGCAGCCAAGCTCGCTCCTATAATTCACCCCTCCACTTT.

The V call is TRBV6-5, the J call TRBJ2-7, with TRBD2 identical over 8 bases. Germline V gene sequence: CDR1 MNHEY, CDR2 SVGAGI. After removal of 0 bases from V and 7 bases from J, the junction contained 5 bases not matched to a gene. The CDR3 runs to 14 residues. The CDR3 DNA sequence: TGTGCCAGCAGTTACTCGATAGCGGGGCAGGAGCAGTACTTC. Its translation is CASSYSIAGQEQYF.

The chain's CDR3 is CASSPQSGGNTGELFF. DNA for the CDR3: TGTGCCAGCTCACCTCAGTCCGGGGGAAACACCGGGGAGCTGTTTTTT. The J gene is TRBJ2-2, the V gene TRBV18, with TRBD2 as a possible D gene (6 bases). CDR3 length: 16 amino acids. V was pared by 3 bases and J by 2 bases, with 13 bases between. CDR1 and CDR2 from the germline V gene are KGHSH and LQKENI.

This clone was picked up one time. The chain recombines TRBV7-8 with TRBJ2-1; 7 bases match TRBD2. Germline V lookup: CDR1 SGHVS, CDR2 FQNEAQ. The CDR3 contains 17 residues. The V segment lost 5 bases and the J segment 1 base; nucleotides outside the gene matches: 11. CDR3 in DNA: TGTGCCAGCAGCACACCCAGGACTAGTCCTTCCTACAATGAGCAGTTCTTC. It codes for CASSTPRTSPSYNEQFF.

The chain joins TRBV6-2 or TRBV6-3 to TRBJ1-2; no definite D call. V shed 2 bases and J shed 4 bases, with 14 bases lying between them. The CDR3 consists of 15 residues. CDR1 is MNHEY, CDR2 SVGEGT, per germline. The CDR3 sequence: CASSYGGGGSYGYTF. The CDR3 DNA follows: TGTGCCAGCAGTTACGGCGGCGGAGGGTCCTATGGCTACACCTTC.

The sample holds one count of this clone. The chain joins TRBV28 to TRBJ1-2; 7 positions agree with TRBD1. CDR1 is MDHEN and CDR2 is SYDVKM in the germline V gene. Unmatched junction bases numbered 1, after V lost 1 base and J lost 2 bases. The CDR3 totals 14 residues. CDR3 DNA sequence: TGTGCCAGCAGTTTATCAGGGGGGAACTATGGCTACACCTTC. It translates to CASSLSGGNYGYTF.